This T cell receptor (beta chain) comes out of a study of T cell changes during pregnancy in multiple sclerosis. The method was immunoSEQ multiplex PCR; TCRdb's version includes in-frame clones alone and lacks a portion of them. Of about 79,000 clones listed, about 89% are singletons. The V and J ends lost 5 bases and 6 bases, in that order; junction bases with no gene match: 2. Germline CDR1 KGHSH, CDR2 LQKENI. This CDR3 has 12 residues. The chain is built from TRBV18 and TRBJ1-2, with TRBD1 matching over 8 bases. This specimen was CD4+ T cells from peripheral blood mononuclear cells, taken in the second trimester of pregnancy. The receptor was derived from a female donor with multiple sclerosis, enrolled in a pregnancy study. CDR3 in amino acids: CASSSDRDGYTF. The CDR3 DNA reads as TGTGCCAGCTCATCGGACAGGGATGGCTACACCTTC.